These 4 T cell receptor beta chains came from one sample sequenced in a study of blood T cell repertoires in COVID-19. Here immunoSEQ multiplex PCR was the method, and the copy in TCRdb shows in-frame clones only, minus some. The sample contains about 290,000 clones, about nine tenths of which appear only once. The material sequenced was PBMCs or T cells enriched from blood (not recorded which). Receptor source: a woman aged 40 to 55 who had recovered from COVID-19.

This chain links TRBV19 with TRBJ1-2; D call uncertain. The CDR3 contains 13 residues. Per germline, CDR1 LNHDA and CDR2 SQIVND (reference sequence). The V gene lost 7 bases and the J gene lost 5 bases, with 14 bases spanning the gap. CDR3 protein: CASNSKNKYGYTF. The CDR3 bases are TGTGCCAGTAACAGCAAGAATAAATATGGCTACACCTTC.

A few counts support this clone. The genes are TRBV5-5 and TRBJ2-1; 8 bases match TRBD2. Germline loops: CDR1 SGHKS, CDR2 YYEKEE (reference sequence). This CDR3 contains 15 residues. V was pared by 0 bases and J by 3 bases, with 2 bases of the junction left unmatched. In nucleotides, the CDR3 is TGTGCCAGCAGCTTGGGACTAGCGAACTACAATGAGCAGTTCTTC. Residues: CASSLGLANYNEQFF.

The rearrangement links TRBV4-1 to TRBJ1-2; D is unclear. Germline V gene sequence: CDR1 MGHRA, CDR2 YSYEKL. V was trimmed by 1 base and J by 8 bases, leaving 8 bases between them. This CDR3 comprises 12 residues. The CDR3 sequence: CASSQATHGYTF. DNA of the CDR3: TGCGCCAGCAGCCAAGCCACACACGGCTACACCTTC.

The V gene is TRBV30, the J gene TRBJ1-2; 7 bases are shared with TRBD1. CDR1 is GTSNPN, CDR2 SVGIG, per germline (reference sequence). CDR3 length: 14 amino acids. The V segment lost 1 base and the J segment 2 bases; nucleotides outside the gene matches: 4. Here the CDR3 reads CAWSDRTGNYGYTF. CDR3 sequence (DNA): TGTGCCTGGAGTGATCGGACAGGAAACTATGGCTACACCTTC.